This T cell receptor (beta chain) was captured by sequencing in a study of blood T cell repertoires in COVID-19. Looking at the study overall: COVID-19 samples from acute and convalescent phases originated in the United States, Italy and Spain.

Assay used: immunoSEQ multiplex PCR; TCRdb lists only in-frame clones, some missing. Of roughly 150,000 clones listed, 85% are singletons. The CDR3 is 14 residues long. Per the germline V gene, CDR1 is SNHLY and CDR2 is FYNNEI. Trimming took off 2 bases at V and 4 bases at J, with 11 bases between the two ends. Sequenced: peripheral blood. The chain uses TRBV2 and TRBJ1-2; D unresolved. The receptor's source is a woman older than 75 with COVID-19, enrolled during active disease. CDR3 loop: CASSESPGAYGYTF. CDR3 coding DNA: TGTGCCAGCAGTGAATCCCCGGGAGCCTATGGCTACACCTTC.